The TCR beta chain under discussion was sequenced for a study of molecular identifiers for immune sequencing clone quantification. Study findings and constraints: Identical barcode-sharing TCR molecules could lead to underestimated sizes for highly expanded clones. Spiked Jurkat TCR RNA equal to one cell could reportedly be picked out among 940,000 or so naive cells. More than 97% of effector molecules, versus under 1% of naive-cell molecules, belonged to clones above 20 RNA copies.

The count of this clonotype is one. Its antigen is not identified. The sorting of naive CD8 T cells used the CD8+CD4-CCR7+CD45RA+ phenotype. V gave up 0 bases and J gave up 3 bases, with 12 bases separating them. The CDR3 contains 15 residues. CDR1 SGDLS and CDR2 YYNGEE come from the germline V gene. TCRdb ran MiXCR on the PCR reads and lists one entry per CDR3 protein. The sample has more than 450,000 distinct CDR3 sequences; around 23% are singletons. The receptor was derived from a human donor in good health. Some libraries in this study had Jurkat cell RNA spiked in. The chain links TRBV9 to TRBJ1-1; D is uncertain. Sequenced sample: naive CD8+ T cells from blood, with Jurkat cell RNA spiked in. The subset here: FACS-sorted CD8+CD4-CCR7+CD45RA+ naive T cells. CDR3 in DNA: TGTGCCAGCAGCGTAGGAGCCCCCCCTTACACTGAAGCTTTCTTT. It codes for CASSVGAPPYTEAFF.